Following are 23 T cell receptor beta chains from one sample sequenced in a study of T cell responses to AZD1222 COVID-19 vaccine. Profiling relied on immunoSEQ multiplex PCR, and the TCRdb table lists in-frame clones only, not all of them. This repertoire shows some 25,000 clones, 86% found once; its top ten account for 7.5% to 8%. The material sequenced was peripheral blood, taken 28 days after the second AZD1222 dose. The receptors shown here come from an adult who received the AZD1222 COVID-19 vaccine.

This clone occurred a few times. The genes are TRBV3-1 (or the pseudogene TRBV3-2) and TRBJ1-5; D is undetermined. With 2 bases removed from V and 2 bases from J, the gap between germline ends came to 7 bases. The germline V gene has CDR1 LGHDT and CDR2 YNNKEL (reference sequence). The CDR3 consists of 14 residues. This chain's CDR3 is CASSQSQRNQPQHF. CDR3 in DNA: TGTGCCAGCAGCCAATCTCAACGCAATCAGCCCCAGCATTTT.

The CDR3 sequence: CASSLWASGHGELFF. The CDR3 DNA is TGTGCCAGCAGTTTATGGGCTAGCGGGCACGGGGAGCTGTTTTTT. The J gene is TRBJ2-2, the V gene TRBV27; 8 bases map to TRBD2. J lost 7 bases, V lost 1 base, and 5 bases had no gene match. The germline V gene has CDR1 MNHEY and CDR2 SMNVEV (reference sequence). The CDR3 runs 15 residues.

V gene TRBV28 combines with J gene TRBJ1-5; D is perhaps TRBD1 (6 bases). The CDR3 is 15 residues long. The germline CDR1 and CDR2 sequences are MDHEN and SYDVKM. With 6 bases removed from V and 6 bases from J, the gap between germline ends came to 18 bases. The CDR3 DNA follows: TGTGCCAGCAGCCCCCCCGGGGGCCAGGGTCAGCCCCAGCATTTT. This gives the protein CASSPPGGQGQPQHF. The full variable domain, rest sourced from reference TRBV28 and TRBJ1-5, is DVKVTQSSRYLVKRTGEKVFLECVQDMDHENMFWYRQDPGLGLRLIYFSYDVKMKEKGDIPEGYSVSREKKERFSLILESASTNQTSMYLCASSPPGGQGQPQHFGDGTRLSIL.

The chain has TRBV18 and TRBJ1-5, with D unresolved. The CDR3 runs to 13 residues. CDR1 KGHSH and CDR2 LQKENI come from the germline V gene. V was shortened by 5 bases and J by 6 bases, with 11 bases between the two germline ends. In nucleotides, the CDR3 is TGTGCCAGCTCAGCGGGTCGTAGTCAGCCCCAGCATTTT. Amino acids: CASSAGRSQPQHF.

This clone was picked up one time. The chain couples TRBV5-6 to TRBJ2-2; 9 positions agree with TRBD1. The CDR3 length is 17 residues. With 3 bases clipped from V and 6 bases from J, the junction kept 12 bases outside the gene matches. Germline V gene data show CDR1 as SGHDT and CDR2 as YYEEEE. The CDR3: CASSSGQGMSPSGELFF. The CDR3 region has the DNA TGTGCCAGCAGCTCCGGACAGGGGATGAGTCCCTCCGGGGAGCTGTTTTTT.

This clone was picked up one time. V usage is TRBV5-5 and J usage is TRBJ2-7, with 9 bases aligning to TRBD1. V shed 3 bases and J 3 bases; nucleotides not matched to a gene: 4. Germline V lookup: CDR1 SGHKS, CDR2 YYEKEE (reference sequence). The CDR3 has 14 amino acids. CDR3 loop: CASSSWGQGYEQYF. CDR3 DNA: TGTGCCAGCAGCTCTTGGGGACAGGGCTACGAGCAGTACTTC.

The genes are TRBV27 and TRBJ1-2, with D unresolved. The CDR3 consists of 16 residues. Trimming left V 0 bases short and J 5 bases short, with 16 bases between. Germline assignment: CDR1 MNHEY and CDR2 SMNVEV (reference sequence). Here the CDR3 DNA reads TGTGCCAGCAGTTTATCTCCCGAAACAGTGCCTTATGGCTACACCTTC. Protein: CASSLSPETVPYGYTF.

V usage is TRBV9 and J usage is TRBJ1-1; maybe TRBD1 (6 bases). Deletions cut 0 bases from V and 4 bases from J, with 16 bases between. Germline V CDR1 and CDR2: SGDLS, YYNGEE. The CDR3 spans 16 residues. The CDR3 DNA sequence: TGTGCCAGCAGCGTAGCACAGGGTCACGCGAGCACTGAAGCTTTCTTT. Its translation: CASSVAQGHASTEAFF.

V is TRBV28 and J is TRBJ1-6; D perhaps matches TRBD1 (5 bases). This CDR3 contains 16 residues. V was cut by 6 bases and J by 5 bases, with 17 bases left in between. Germline assignment: CDR1 MDHEN and CDR2 SYDVKM. As DNA, the CDR3 is TGTGCCAGCAGGAGCAGCGGGGCCCAGGATAATTCACCCCTCCACTTT. Its protein product is CASRSSGAQDNSPLHF.

The rearrangement joins TRBV5-1 to TRBJ2-2; 7 nucleotides agree with TRBD1. CDR1 and CDR2 from the germline V gene are SGHRS and YFSETQ. The CDR3 runs 15 residues. J gave up 0 bases and V 3 bases, and 2 bases lay outside the gene matches. The CDR3 here is CASSSGQTNTGELFF. The CDR3 DNA reads as TGCGCCAGCAGCTCGGGACAGACGAACACCGGGGAGCTGTTTTTT.

V usage is TRBV7-9 and J usage is TRBJ2-7; TRBD1 aligns across 7 bases. The V gene's germline CDR1 is SEHNR and CDR2 FQNEAQ (reference sequence). The CDR3 is 15 amino acids. The V segment lost 5 bases and the J segment 6 bases; nucleotides outside the gene matches: 13. Here the CDR3 DNA reads TGTGCCAGCAGCCACCCCGGGACAGTGCTTCGCGAGCAGTACTTC. The encoded protein is CASSHPGTVLREQYF.

The V gene is TRBV6-5, the J gene TRBJ1-6; TRBD1 might be the D (5 bases). Germline assignment: CDR1 MNHEY and CDR2 SVGAGI. The CDR3 extends over 16 amino acids. Trimming pared 0 bases from V and 13 bases from J, leaving 19 bases between. CDR3 sequence reads: CASSYSGTQPLFPLHF. The CDR3 DNA follows: TGTGCCAGCAGTTACTCGGGGACTCAGCCCCTGTTCCCCCTCCACTTT.

The chain has TRBV2 and TRBJ1-5; 7 bases fit TRBD1. V was pared by 6 bases and J by 7 bases, with 9 bases of the junction left unmatched. CDR3 length: 14 residues. Germline CDR1 is SNHLY and CDR2 is FYNNEI. The CDR3: CASSNRGWSQPQHF. For the CDR3, the DNA is TGTGCCAGCAGCAACAGGGGATGGTCCCAGCCCCAGCATTTT. Looking up the rest from reference TRBV2 and TRBJ1-5 gives the full variable domain: EPEVTQTPSHQVTQMGQEVILRCVPISNHLYFYWYRQILGQKVEFLVSFYNNEISEKSEIFDDQFSVERPDGSNFTLKIRSTKLEDSAMYFCASSNRGWSQPQHFGDGTRLSIL.

The chain is built from TRBV5-3 and TRBJ2-4; 11 bases align to TRBD2. TRBV5-3 counts as an open reading frame of uncertain function. The length of the CDR3 is 23 residues. V shed 0 bases and J 0 bases; nucleotides not matched to a gene: 20. Here the CDR3 reads CARSLGVQGILLAGALAKNIQYF. For the CDR3, the DNA is TGTGCCAGAAGCTTGGGCGTACAGGGAATCCTACTAGCGGGAGCCTTAGCCAAAAACATTCAGTACTTC.

In its sample, this clone was seen once. The chain recombines TRBV7-2 with TRBJ2-2; unclear D gene. Trimming removed 3 bases from V and 0 bases from J, with 5 bases in between. CDR3 length equals 14 residues. Germline values: CDR1 SGHTA, CDR2 FQGNSA. The CDR3 loop reads CASSFGSNTGELFF. In nucleotides, the CDR3 is TGTGCCAGCAGCTTCGGCTCGAACACCGGGGAGCTGTTTTTT.

The table lists this clone with a count of one. The rearrangement links TRBV7-8 to TRBJ2-7; D gene unclear. The CDR3 consists of 16 residues. CDR1 and CDR2 (germline): SGHVS, FQNEAQ. V lost 1 base, J lost 2 bases, and 15 bases lay in between. Here the CDR3 reads CASSLGSGASTYEQYF. The CDR3 DNA sequence: TGTGCCAGCAGCTTAGGGTCGGGCGCATCAACCTACGAGCAGTACTTC.

The V call is TRBV9, the J call TRBJ2-7, with 12 bases identical to TRBD2. CDR3 length: 14 residues. In germline, CDR1 is SGDLS, CDR2 YYNGEE. V trimming: 2 bases; J trimming: 6 bases; junction bases outside the gene matches: 3. The CDR3 region is CASSVSSGRGEQYF. The CDR3, as DNA: TGTGCCAGCAGCGTTTCTAGCGGGAGGGGCGAGCAGTACTTC.

The CDR3 region has the DNA TGTGCCAGCTCACCTAGAACCAGGGGGATAACCCCTAATGAAAAACTGTTTTTT. This codes for CASSPRTRGITPNEKLFF. The chain uses TRBV18 and TRBJ1-4; TRBD1 aligns across 7 bases. The CDR3 covers 18 residues. The germline V gene encodes CDR1 KGHSH and CDR2 LQKENI. V lost 3 bases, J lost 3 bases, and 13 bases stayed unmatched.

The chain joins TRBV6-4 to TRBJ2-1; unclear D gene. The CDR3 covers 12 residues. The germline CDR1 and CDR2 sequences are MRHNA and SNTAGT. The V and J ends lost 0 bases and 8 bases respectively, with 5 bases between them. CDR3 in DNA: TGTGCCAGCAGTGACTCCGATTATGAGCAGTTCTTC. Amino acids: CASSDSDYEQFF.

V gene TRBV19 combines with J gene TRBJ2-7; 11 positions match TRBD2. Per the germline V gene, CDR1 is LNHDA and CDR2 is SQIVND (reference sequence). CDR3 length equals 16 residues. After removal of 5 bases from V and 0 bases from J, the junction contained 6 bases not matched to a gene. The CDR3 DNA reads as TGTGCCAGTAGTCGGAGACTAGCGGGGAGCTCCTACGAGCAGTACTTC. Encoded protein: CASSRRLAGSSYEQYF.

This clone is a singleton in its sample. This chain uses TRBV18 with TRBJ2-2; the D is unclear. The CDR3 is 17 residues long. V lost 2 bases and J lost 3, with 16 bases in between. Germline V gene lookup returns CDR1 KGHSH and CDR2 LQKENI. The CDR3 loop is CASSPKQDVLDTGELFF. The DNA for the CDR3 is TGTGCCAGCTCACCAAAGCAGGATGTCTTGGACACCGGGGAGCTGTTTTTT.

This sequence joins TRBV24-1 and TRBJ2-1; D gene unclear. The CDR3 is 13 residues long. CDR1 and CDR2 from the germline V gene are KGHDR and SFDVKD. The V gene lost 0 bases and the J gene lost 13 bases, with 12 bases spanning the gap. The CDR3 loop reads CATSDLRTPGQFF. DNA for the CDR3: TGTGCCACCAGTGATTTGCGGACCCCGGGTCAGTTCTTC.

V and J are TRBV2 and TRBJ2-7; 7 bases map to TRBD1. Losses at the gene ends were 6 bases for V and 5 bases for J; bases not matched to a gene: 4. The CDR3 length is 12 residues. Germline V gene data show CDR1 as SNHLY and CDR2 as FYNNEI. In DNA, the CDR3 is TGTGCCAGCAGCACGACAGGGAACGAGCAGTACTTC. Protein: CASSTTGNEQYF.